The entry below describes one TCR beta chain. Its target is unknown. The data originate from a study of cytomegalovirus exposure and HLA in healthy donors. Study results and limitations: In a later analysis, DRB1 alleles had the most associated TCRs; HLA-C alleles the fewest.

Germline trimming cut 1 base from V and 5 bases from J; bases unmatched to any gene: 1. Germline CDR1 is SNHLY and CDR2 is FYNNEI. This CDR3 comprises 14 residues. Researchers ran the PCR with 60 Vbeta and 13 Jbeta primers. Method: immunoSEQ multiplex PCR; TCRdb's copy keeps in-frame clones and lacks some. The repertoire holds roughly 130,000 clones, with roughly 80% as singletons. The source material was PBMCs. The chain carries TRBV2 and TRBJ2-5; 10 nucleotides agree with TRBD1. The TCR sequence derives from a man aged 35 to 55 in good health and CMV-seronegative. CDR3 protein: CASSEGTGGETQYF. CDR3 DNA: TGTGCCAGCAGTGAAGGGACAGGGGGGGAGACCCAGTACTTC.